The clone carrying this T cell receptor (beta chain) was seen at least ten times. Antigen: not known. The entry originates in a study of T-cell reconstitution after alpha-beta-depleted transplantation in children. The study's findings and limits: The study traced high day-60 TCRbeta diversity in some patients to surviving recipient T cells and thymic progenitors. At around two months after transplant, the alpha-beta T cells were reportedly derived from several hundred expanded clones that came from non-depleted graft cells. One year after transplant, T-cell counts and diversity came mostly from newly produced T cells.

Trimming took 6 bases from V and 3 from J; bases not matched to a gene: 7. Per germline, CDR1 MDHEN and CDR2 SYDVKM. The CDR3 covers 14 residues. Unique molecular identifiers featured in how the TCRbeta library was prepared. Each CDR3 protein is one row after TCRdb ran MiXCR on the PCR reads. Of 490,000 or so distinct CDR3 sequences listed, about 10% were seen once; the top ten hold roughly 2.1%. The sample here was PBMCs, taken before TCRalphabeta/CD19-depleted stem cell transplant. The TCR sequence derives from a child younger than 10 with inherited bone marrow failure, due to receive a stem cell transplant. This rearrangement joins TRBV28 to TRBJ2-7; 8 positions agree with TRBD1. Here the CDR3 DNA reads TGTGCCAGCAGCGCCCCGGGGACAGGCTACGAGCAGTACTTC. Its translation: CASSAPGTGYEQYF.